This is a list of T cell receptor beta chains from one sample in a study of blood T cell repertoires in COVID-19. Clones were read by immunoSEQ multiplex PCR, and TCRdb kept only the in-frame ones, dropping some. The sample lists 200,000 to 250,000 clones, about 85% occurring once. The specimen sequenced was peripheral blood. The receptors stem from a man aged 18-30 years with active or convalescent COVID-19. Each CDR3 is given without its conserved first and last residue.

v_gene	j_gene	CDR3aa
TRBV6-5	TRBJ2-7	ASSYEREGLNEQY
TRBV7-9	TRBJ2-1	ASSLTAGRVNEQF
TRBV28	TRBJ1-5	ASSLWSGQGSNQPQH
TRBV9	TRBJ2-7	ASSPRGTATYEQY
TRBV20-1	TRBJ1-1	SARDGGEAF
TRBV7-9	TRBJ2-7	ASSFHASSYEQY
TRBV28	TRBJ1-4	ASRGPSNEKLF
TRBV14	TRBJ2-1	ASSPDGPGEQF
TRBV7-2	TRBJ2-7	ASSSGIGPYEQY
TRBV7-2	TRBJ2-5	ASRPSGGQFQETQY
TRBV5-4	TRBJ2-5	ASSGGTAKETQY
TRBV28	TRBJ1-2	ASSFPSGPSYGYT
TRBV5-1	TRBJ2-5	ASSSGLAEETQY
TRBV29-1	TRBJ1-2	SAPRDRGTRWNGYT
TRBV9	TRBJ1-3	AWERDTIY
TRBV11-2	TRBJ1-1	ASSLDRLEAF
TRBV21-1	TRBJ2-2	ASRGFGTAQDGELF
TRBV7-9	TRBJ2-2	ASSFVRGNTGELF
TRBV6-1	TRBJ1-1	ASSGSGTPRGNTEAF
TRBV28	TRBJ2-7	ASSRLAGFPEQY
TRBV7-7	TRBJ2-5	ASSPTGGETQY
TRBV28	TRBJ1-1	ASSSPRGLNTEAF
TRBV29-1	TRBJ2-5	SVDAGGGETQY
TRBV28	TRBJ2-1	ASLPTGQGEVSEQF
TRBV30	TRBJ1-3	AWTTGLGNTIY
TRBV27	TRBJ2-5	ASSLSTGSQETQY
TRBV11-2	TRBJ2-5	ASSKGAQETQY
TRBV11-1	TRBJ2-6	ASTYDRGDVLT
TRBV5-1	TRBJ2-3	ASSPAPGGGIDTQY
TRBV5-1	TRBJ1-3	ASSPNIGNTIY
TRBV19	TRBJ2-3	ASSIGLLQGTDTQY
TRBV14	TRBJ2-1	ASTRGGQGRNEQF
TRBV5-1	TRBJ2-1	ASSPTGSSYNEQF
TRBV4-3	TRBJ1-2	ASSQDFHRGYT
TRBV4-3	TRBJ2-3	ASSQDGNIKGDTQY
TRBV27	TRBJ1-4	ASSQDRWNEKLF